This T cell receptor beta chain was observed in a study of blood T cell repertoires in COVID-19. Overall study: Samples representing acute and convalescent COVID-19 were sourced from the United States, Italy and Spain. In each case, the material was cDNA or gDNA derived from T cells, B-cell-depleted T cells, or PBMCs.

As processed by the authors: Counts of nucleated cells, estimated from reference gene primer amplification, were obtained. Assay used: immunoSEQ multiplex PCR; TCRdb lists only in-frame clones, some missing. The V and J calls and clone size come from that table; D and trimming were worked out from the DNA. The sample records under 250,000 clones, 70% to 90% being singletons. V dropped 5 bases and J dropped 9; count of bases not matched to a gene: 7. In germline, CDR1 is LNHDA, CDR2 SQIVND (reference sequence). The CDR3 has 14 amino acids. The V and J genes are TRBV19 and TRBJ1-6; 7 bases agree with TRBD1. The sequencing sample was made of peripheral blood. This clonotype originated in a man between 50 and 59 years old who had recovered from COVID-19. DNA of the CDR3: TGTGCCAGTAGTGCGAGACAGGGCGCTTCACCCCTCCACTTT. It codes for CASSARQGASPLHF.